This T cell receptor beta chain was obtained from a study of beta chain features in type 1 diabetes. CD4+ naive, central memory, regulatory and stem cell-like memory cells were sorted via CD45RO/CCR7/CD25/CD127/CD95/CD27. Over 95% purity was reached by all sorted populations. Since all of the isolated RNA was reverse transcribed, expressed TCRB transcripts were what got sequenced. Stem cell-like memory T cell samples underwent survey-depth immunoSEQ sequencing. They averaged around 1 million reads. This table comes from immunoSEQ multiplex PCR, and its TCRdb copy is limited to in-frame clones, with some not included. The repertoire holds 45,000 to 60,000 clones, with around 60% as singletons. Notes on the study in general: There were fewer insertions and more deletions at the VDJ junctions of type 1 diabetes patients. Shortening that was moderate but significant affected the TCRB CDR3s of Type 1 diabetes patients in all four CD4+ subsets.

The V gene's germline CDR1 is SGHAT and CDR2 FQDESV (reference sequence). Trimming cost V 5 bases and J 1 base, with 6 bases left between them. This CDR3 contains 14 residues. About this clone: Antigen specificity is unknown.

The sequence was obtained from a woman under 40 with type 1 diabetes. V usage is TRBV11-1 and J usage is TRBJ2-6, with D maybe TRBD1 (5 bases). Specimen: stem cell memory CD4+ T cells from blood. The CDR3 sequence: CASSDRSGANVLTF. The CDR3 nucleotides are TGTGCCAGCAGCGACAGATCTGGGGCCAACGTCCTGACTTTC.